This T cell receptor beta chain was captured in a study of CXCR3-negative and CXCR3-positive naive CD8 T cells. On the study more broadly: Each library gave roughly 1.6 +/- 0.3 million of 140 million or so TRB reads.

Every subset of CD8+ T cells was sorted in triplicate at 300,000 cells each. The study's findings and limits: TRBV-TRBJ usage was alike in naive CXCR3-negative and CXCR3-positive cells but differed in memory cells. Comparably high diversity was seen in both naive subsets, and much lower diversity in memory CD8+ cells. In CXCR3-positive naive cells, the TRB CDR3s were more hydrophobic than in CXCR3-negative naive cells.

According to its frequency, this clonotype is medium-sized. Its cognate antigen is unknown. UMI labels and 5' RACE were used to prepare the TRB cDNA libraries. Following a re-call of the 5' RACE reads, TCRdb has one entry per CDR3 protein and lacks DNA. The table counts more than 6,000 distinct CDR3 sequences; 1.5% to 2% lies in the top ten. Germline loops: CDR1 SEHNR, CDR2 FQNEAQ (reference sequence). The CDR3 length is 14 residues. The origin of this receptor is a human donor in good health. Some clones in this sample may be carry-over from other donors' samples. The chain combines TRBV7-9 with TRBJ2-1. The sequenced sample was naive CXCR3+ CD8+ T cells from blood. Sample subset: CD45RO-CCR7+CD27+CD95- naive CD8+ T cells expressing CXCR3 (TNR3+). The CDR3 loop is CASSFLTGYNEQFF.